The rows below give T cell receptor beta chains drawn from one sample of a study of early T cells in non-severe SARS-CoV-2 infection. TCRdb recomputed calls from the 5' RACE reads with MiXCR, one row per CDR3 protein. Here the sample spans 75,000 to 100,000 distinct CDR3 sequences, around a sixth being singletons. The sample consisted of whole blood. These TCRs come from an adult who was a healthcare worker with PCR-confirmed SARS-CoV-2 infection or an uninfected control (not recorded which). Each CDR3 is given with its conserved first and last residue. A D gene is named only where the DNA matches it firmly. Rows may omit the clone size; those that give it use once, few, many or a size class.

size,J,D,V,DNA,CDR3
-,TRBJ2-1,-,TRBV20-1,TGCAGTGCTTCCCGGGACTTTCTTTACAATGAGCAGTTCTTC,CSASRDFLYNEQFF
few,TRBJ2-3,-,TRBV27,TGTGCCAGCAGTTTGGTGGGAGGAGCAGATACGCAGTATTTT,CASSLVGGADTQYF
-,TRBJ2-7,-,TRBV7-9,TGTGCCAGCAGCTCTGCGGCTAAATCCTACGAGCAGTACTTC,CASSSAAKSYEQYF
-,TRBJ1-6,TRBD1,TRBV6-5,TGTGCCAGCAGTTACTCTACAGGGGGAACCTTCGGTTCACCCCTCCACTTT,CASSYSTGGTFGSPLHF
many,TRBJ1-2,TRBD1,TRBV19,TGTGCCAGTAGTATGGGGCAGGGGGCGCCGGATGGCTACACCTTC,CASSMGQGAPDGYTF
-,TRBJ2-7,TRBD2,TRBV5-1,TGCACCAGCAGACGCGGGACTACCTACGAGCAGTACTTC,CTSRRGTTYEQYF
-,TRBJ1-3,-,TRBV19,TGTGCCAGCCGTGGAGGCTCTGGAAACACCATATATTTT,CASRGGSGNTIYF
few,TRBJ1-3,-,TRBV2,TGTGCCAGCATGTGGGATAACTCTGGAAACACCATATATTTT,CASMWDNSGNTIYF
few,TRBJ2-1,-,TRBV19,TGTGCCAGTAGTTCGATTGCCCCAGGGGACAATGAGCAGTTCTTC,CASSSIAPGDNEQFF
many,TRBJ2-1,TRBD1,TRBV7-9,TGTGCCAGCAGGCACCTTCGGGACAGCTCCTACAATGAGCAGTTCTTC,CASRHLRDSSYNEQFF
few,TRBJ2-5,-,TRBV18,TGTGCCAGCTCACCAGGACAGTACAGGCAAGAGACCCAGTACTTC,CASSPGQYRQETQYF
many,TRBJ2-3,TRBD1,TRBV19,TGTGCCAGTAGTATAGAGGCCGGGACAGGATTAGGAGATACGCAGTATTTT,CASSIEAGTGLGDTQYF
-,TRBJ2-5,-,TRBV7-9,TGTGCCAGCAGCACCGATGGCATGGGCGAGAAACAGACCCAGTACTTC,CASSTDGMGEKQTQYF
few,TRBJ2-3,-,TRBV3-1,TGTGCCAGCAGCCAAGAAGGGGCTAGCACAGATACGCAGTATTTT,CASSQEGASTDTQYF
few,TRBJ1-1,-,TRBV30,TGTGCCTGGAATGTAGGCAGACCGTTTAACACTGAAGCTTTCTTT,CAWNVGRPFNTEAFF